The present TCR beta chain was sequenced within a study of CD8+ T cells in alopecia areata. RNA extraction was followed by reverse transcription into cDNA, which acted as the sequencing template. The repertoire was sequenced with immunoSEQ multiplex PCR; TCRdb's copy has only in-frame clones and lacks some. The sample contains around 300,000 clones, 50% to 75% of which appear only once. V shed 2 bases, J shed 4 bases, and the junction held 5 bases outside the gene matches. Per germline, CDR1 ENHRY and CDR2 SYGVKD. The CDR3 has 16 residues. This clone was found a few times. Stated treatment: oral pan-JAK inhibitor, 5-10 mg twice daily. Sorted out of PBMCs were CD4+ T cells and CD8+ T cells.

The specimen comprised CD4+ T cells sorted from blood, sampled at week 52, from a patient treated with tofacitinib. V and J are TRBV10-3 and TRBJ2-1, with 10 bases aligning to TRBD2. The source is a human donor with alopecia areata. For the CDR3, the DNA is TGTGCCATCAGTGAGCTAGCGGGGGCCGCTTACAATGAGCAGTTCTTC. It encodes CAISELAGAAYNEQFF.